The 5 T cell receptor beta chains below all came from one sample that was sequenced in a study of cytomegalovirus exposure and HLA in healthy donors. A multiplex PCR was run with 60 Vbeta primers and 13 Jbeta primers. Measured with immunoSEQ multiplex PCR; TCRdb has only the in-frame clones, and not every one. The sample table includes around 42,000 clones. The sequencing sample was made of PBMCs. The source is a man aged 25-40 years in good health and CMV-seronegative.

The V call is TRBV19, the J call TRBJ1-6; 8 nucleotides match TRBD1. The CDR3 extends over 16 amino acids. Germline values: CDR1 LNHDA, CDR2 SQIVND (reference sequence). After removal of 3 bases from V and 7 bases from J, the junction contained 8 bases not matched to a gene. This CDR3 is CASSIGQGGLNSPLHF. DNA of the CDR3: TGTGCCAGTAGTATCGGACAGGGCGGTTTGAATTCACCCCTCCACTTT.

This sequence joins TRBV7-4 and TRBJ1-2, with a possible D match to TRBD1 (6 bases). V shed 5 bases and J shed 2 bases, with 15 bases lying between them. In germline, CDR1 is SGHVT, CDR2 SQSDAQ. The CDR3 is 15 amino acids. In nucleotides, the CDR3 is TGTGCCAGCAGCGCCACCCTGGGGGCAAACTATGGCTACACCTTC. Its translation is CASSATLGANYGYTF.

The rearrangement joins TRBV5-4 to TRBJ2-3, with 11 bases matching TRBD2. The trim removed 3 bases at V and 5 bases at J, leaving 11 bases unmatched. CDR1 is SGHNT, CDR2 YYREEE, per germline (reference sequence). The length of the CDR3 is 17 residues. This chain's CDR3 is CASSSPPTSGVEDTQYF. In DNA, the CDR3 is TGTGCCAGCAGCTCCCCTCCGACTAGCGGGGTAGAAGATACGCAGTATTTT.

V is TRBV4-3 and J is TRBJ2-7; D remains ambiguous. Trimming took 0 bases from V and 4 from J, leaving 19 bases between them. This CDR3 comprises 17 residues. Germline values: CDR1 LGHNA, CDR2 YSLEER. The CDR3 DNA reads TGCGCCAGCAGCCAAGAAGCTCGGCGGAACTATCCTTACGAGCAGTACTTC. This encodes CASSQEARRNYPYEQYF.

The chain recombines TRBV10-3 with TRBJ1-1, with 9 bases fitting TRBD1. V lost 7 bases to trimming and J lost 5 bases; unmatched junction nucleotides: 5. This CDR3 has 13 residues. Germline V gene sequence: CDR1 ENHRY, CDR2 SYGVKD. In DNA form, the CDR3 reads TGTGCCATCACCGAAGACAGGGGGACTGAAGCTTTCTTT. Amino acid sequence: CAITEDRGTEAFF.